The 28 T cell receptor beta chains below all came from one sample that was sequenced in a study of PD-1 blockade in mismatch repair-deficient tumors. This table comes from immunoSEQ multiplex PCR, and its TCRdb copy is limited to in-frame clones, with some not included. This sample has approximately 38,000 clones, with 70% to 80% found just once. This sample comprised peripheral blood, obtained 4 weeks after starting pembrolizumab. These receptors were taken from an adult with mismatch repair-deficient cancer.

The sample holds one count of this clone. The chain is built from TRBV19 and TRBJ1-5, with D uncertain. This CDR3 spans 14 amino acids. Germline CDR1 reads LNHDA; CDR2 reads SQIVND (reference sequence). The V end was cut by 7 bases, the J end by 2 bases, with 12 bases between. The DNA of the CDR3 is TGTGCCAGTAAGGACGGGGTGGGCAATCAGCCCCAGCATTTT. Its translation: CASKDGVGNQPQHF.

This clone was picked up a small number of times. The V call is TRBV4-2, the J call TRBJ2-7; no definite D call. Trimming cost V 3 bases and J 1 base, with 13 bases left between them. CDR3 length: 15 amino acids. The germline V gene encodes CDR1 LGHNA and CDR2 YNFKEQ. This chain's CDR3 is CASSQGHWLSYEQYF. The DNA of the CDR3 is TGTGCCAGCAGCCAGGGCCACTGGCTATCCTACGAGCAGTACTTC.

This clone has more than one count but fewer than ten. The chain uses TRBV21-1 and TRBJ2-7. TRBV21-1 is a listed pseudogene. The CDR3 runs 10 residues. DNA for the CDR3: TGTGCCAGCAGCAAACACGAGCAGTACTTC. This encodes CASSKHEQYF.

The CDR3 here is CSARTGINSYEQYF. DNA for the CDR3: TGCAGCGCTCGTACAGGTATTAACTCCTACGAGCAGTACTTC. The chain links TRBV29-1 to TRBJ2-7; TRBD1 might be the D (5 bases). V lost 7 bases, J lost 0 bases, and 16 bases lay in between. The CDR3 totals 14 residues. CDR1 is SQVTM, CDR2 ANQGSEA, per germline.

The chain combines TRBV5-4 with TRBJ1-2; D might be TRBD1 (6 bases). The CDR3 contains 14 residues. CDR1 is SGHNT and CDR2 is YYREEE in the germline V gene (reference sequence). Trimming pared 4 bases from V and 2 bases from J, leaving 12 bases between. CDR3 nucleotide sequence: TGTGCCAGCAGCGGCAGACAGGCCAACTATGGCTACACCTTC. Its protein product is CASSGRQANYGYTF.

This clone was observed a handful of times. The CDR3 DNA sequence: TGTGCCAGCAGCGGGACTACCTACGAGCAGTACTTC. It encodes CASSGTTYEQYF. The V and J genes are TRBV2 and TRBJ2-7, with 7 nucleotides matching TRBD2. The CDR3 is made up of 12 amino acids. CDR1 is SNHLY and CDR2 is FYNNEI in the germline V gene. V lost 6 bases and J lost 2; bases outside the gene matches: 1. Filled out from reference TRBV2 and TRBJ2-7, the complete variable domain reads EPEVTQTPSHQVTQMGQEVILRCVPISNHLYFYWYRQILGQKVEFLVSFYNNEISEKSEIFDDQFSVERPDGSNFTLKIRSTKLEDSAMYFCASSGTTYEQYFGPGTRLTVT.

This chain's CDR3 is CASSVGQGTGNTEAFF. For the CDR3, the DNA is TGTGCCAGCAGCGTAGGTCAAGGGACGGGGAACACTGAAGCTTTCTTT. V and J are TRBV9 and TRBJ1-1; a possible D gene is TRBD1 (5 bases). This CDR3 region has 16 residues. Trimming left V 0 bases short and J 1 base short, with 13 bases between. The V gene's germline CDR1 is SGDLS and CDR2 YYNGEE.

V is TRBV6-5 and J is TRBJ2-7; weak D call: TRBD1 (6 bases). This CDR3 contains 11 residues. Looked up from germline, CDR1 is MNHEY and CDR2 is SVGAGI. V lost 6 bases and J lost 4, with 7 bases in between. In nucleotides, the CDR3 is TGTGCCAGCAGACAGGGTTACGAGCAGTACTTC. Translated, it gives CASRQGYEQYF.

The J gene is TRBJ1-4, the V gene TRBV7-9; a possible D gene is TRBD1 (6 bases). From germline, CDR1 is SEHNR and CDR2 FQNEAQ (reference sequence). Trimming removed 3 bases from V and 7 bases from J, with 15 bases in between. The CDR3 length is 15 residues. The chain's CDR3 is CASSLGADLGEKLFF. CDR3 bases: TGTGCCAGCAGCTTGGGGGCAGATTTGGGTGAAAAACTGTTTTTT.

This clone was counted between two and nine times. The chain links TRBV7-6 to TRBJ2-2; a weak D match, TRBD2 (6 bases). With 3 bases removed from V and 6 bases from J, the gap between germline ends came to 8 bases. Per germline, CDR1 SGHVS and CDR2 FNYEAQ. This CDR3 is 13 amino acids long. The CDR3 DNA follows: TGTGCCAGCAGCTTGGACTACTCCGGGGAGCTGTTTTTT. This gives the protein CASSLDYSGELFF. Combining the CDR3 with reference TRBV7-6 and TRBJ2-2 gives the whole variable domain GAGVSQSPRYKVTKRGQDVALRCDPISGHVSLYWYRQALGQGPEFLTYFNYEAQQDKSGLPNDRFSAERPEGSISTLTIQRTEQRDSAMYRCASSLDYSGELFFGEGSRLTVL.

The CDR3 reads CASSQDNKDQYF. The CDR3 DNA reads as TGCGCCAGCAGCCAGGACAACAAAGACCAGTACTTC. The chain joins TRBV4-1 to TRBJ2-5; D may be TRBD1 (5 bases). The CDR3 is made up of 12 amino acids. Trimming pared 3 bases from V and 10 bases from J, leaving 12 bases between. Germline CDR1 and CDR2: MGHRA and YSYEKL.

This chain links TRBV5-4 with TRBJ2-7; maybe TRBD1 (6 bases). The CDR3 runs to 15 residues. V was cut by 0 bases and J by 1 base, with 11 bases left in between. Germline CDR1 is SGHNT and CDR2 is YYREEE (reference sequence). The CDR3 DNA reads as TGTGCCAGCAGCTTGGGACCAGGGGCTTCCTACGAGCAGTACTTC. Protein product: CASSLGPGASYEQYF.

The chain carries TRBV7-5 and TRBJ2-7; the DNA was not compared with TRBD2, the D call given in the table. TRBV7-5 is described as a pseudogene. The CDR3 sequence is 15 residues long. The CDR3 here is CVRSLGGKRAYEQYF. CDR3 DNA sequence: TGTGTCAGAAGCTTAGGGGGAAAGCGGGCCTACGAGCAGTACTTC.

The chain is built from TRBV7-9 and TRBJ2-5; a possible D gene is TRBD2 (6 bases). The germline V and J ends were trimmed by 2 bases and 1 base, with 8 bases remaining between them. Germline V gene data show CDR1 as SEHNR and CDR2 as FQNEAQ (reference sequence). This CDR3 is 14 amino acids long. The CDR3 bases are TGTGCCAGCAGCTTAAGAGCGGGCCAAGAGACCCAGTACTTC. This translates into CASSLRAGQETQYF.

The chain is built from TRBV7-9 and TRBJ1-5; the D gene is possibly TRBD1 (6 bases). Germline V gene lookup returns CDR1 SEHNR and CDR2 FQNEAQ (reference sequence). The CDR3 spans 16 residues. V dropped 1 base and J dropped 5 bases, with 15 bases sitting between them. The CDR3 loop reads CASSLGGRGLDQPQHF. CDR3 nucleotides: TGTGCCAGCAGCTTAGGCGGCAGGGGACTCGATCAGCCCCAGCATTTT.

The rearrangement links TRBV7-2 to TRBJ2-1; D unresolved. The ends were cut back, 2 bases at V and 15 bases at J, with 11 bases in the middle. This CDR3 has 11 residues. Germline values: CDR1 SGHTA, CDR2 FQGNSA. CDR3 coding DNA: TGTGCCAGCAGCTTAACTCCCCGGTGGTTCTTC. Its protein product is CASSLTPRWFF.

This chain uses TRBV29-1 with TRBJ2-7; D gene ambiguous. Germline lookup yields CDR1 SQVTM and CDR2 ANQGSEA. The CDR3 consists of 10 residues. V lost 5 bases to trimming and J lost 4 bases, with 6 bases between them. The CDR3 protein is CSVPLYEQYF. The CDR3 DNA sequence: TGCAGCGTTCCCCTATACGAGCAGTACTTC.

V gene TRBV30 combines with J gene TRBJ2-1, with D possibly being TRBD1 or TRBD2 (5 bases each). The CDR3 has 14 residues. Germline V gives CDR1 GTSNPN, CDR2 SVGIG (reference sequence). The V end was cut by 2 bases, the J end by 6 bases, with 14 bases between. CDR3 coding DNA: TGTGCCTGGAGTCTAGTTTGGGGGACCAATGAGCAGTTCTTC. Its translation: CAWSLVWGTNEQFF.

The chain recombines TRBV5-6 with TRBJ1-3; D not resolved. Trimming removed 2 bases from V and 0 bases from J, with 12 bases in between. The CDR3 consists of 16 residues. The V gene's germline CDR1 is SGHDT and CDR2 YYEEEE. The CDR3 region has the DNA TGTGCCAGCAGCTTCCGGGGTCCAAGCTCTGGAAACACCATATATTTT. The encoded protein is CASSFRGPSSGNTIYF.

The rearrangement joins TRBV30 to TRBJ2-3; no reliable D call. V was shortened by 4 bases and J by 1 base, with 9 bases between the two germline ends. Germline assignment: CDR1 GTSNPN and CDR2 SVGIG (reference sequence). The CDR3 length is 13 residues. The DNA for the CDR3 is TGTGCCTGGACGGCGAGCGGCACAGATACGCAGTATTTT. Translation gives CAWTASGTDTQYF.

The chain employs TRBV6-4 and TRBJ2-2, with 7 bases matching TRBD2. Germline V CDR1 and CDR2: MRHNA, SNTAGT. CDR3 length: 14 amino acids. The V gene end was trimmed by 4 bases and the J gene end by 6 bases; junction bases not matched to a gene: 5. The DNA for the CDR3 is TGTGCCAGCAGTGCTACTAGCGAAGCCGGGGAGCTGTTTTTT. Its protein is CASSATSEAGELFF.

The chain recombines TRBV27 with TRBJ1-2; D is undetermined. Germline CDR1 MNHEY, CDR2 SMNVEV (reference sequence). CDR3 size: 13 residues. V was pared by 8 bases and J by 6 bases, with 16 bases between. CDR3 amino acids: CASSRKGRDGYTF. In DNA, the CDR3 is TGTGCCAGCTCGAGGAAGGGTCGGGATGGCTACACCTTC.

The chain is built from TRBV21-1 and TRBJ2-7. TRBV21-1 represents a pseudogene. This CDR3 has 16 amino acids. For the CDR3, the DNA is TGTGCCAGCAGCAAAGCCGAGTGGGGGGCGCCCTACGAGCAGTACTTC. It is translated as CASSKAEWGAPYEQYF.

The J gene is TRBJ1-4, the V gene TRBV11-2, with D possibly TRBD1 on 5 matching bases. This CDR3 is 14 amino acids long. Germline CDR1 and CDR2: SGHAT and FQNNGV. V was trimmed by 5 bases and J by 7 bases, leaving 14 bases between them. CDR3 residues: CASSPRPGSEKLFF. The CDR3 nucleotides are TGTGCCAGCAGCCCACGCCCAGGGAGTGAAAAACTGTTTTTT.

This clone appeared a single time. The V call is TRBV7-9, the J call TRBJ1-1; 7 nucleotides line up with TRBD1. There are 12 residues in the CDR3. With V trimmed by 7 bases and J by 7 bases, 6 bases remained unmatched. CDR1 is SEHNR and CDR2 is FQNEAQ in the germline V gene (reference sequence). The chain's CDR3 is CASKRQGVEAFF. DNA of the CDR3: TGTGCCAGCAAAAGGCAGGGGGTTGAAGCTTTCTTT.

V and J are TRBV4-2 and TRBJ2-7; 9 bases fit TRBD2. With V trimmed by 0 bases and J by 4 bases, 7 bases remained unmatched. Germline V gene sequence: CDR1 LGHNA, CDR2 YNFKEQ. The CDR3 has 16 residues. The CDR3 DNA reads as TGTGCCAGCAGCCAAGAGGTTAGCGGGAGTATATACGAGCAGTACTTC. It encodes CASSQEVSGSIYEQYF.

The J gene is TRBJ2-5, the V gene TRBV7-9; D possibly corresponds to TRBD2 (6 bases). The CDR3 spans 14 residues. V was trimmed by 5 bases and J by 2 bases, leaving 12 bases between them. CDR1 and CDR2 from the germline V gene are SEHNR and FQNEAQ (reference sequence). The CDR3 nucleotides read TGTGCCAGCAGCAACCGGGACTCTCAAGAGACCCAGTACTTC. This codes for CASSNRDSQETQYF.

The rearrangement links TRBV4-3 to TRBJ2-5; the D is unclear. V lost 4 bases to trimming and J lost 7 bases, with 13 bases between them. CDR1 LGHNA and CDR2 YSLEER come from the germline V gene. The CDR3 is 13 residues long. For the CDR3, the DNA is TGCGCCAGCAGCCGGACCTCTCTAGGGACCCAGTACTTC. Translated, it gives CASSRTSLGTQYF.